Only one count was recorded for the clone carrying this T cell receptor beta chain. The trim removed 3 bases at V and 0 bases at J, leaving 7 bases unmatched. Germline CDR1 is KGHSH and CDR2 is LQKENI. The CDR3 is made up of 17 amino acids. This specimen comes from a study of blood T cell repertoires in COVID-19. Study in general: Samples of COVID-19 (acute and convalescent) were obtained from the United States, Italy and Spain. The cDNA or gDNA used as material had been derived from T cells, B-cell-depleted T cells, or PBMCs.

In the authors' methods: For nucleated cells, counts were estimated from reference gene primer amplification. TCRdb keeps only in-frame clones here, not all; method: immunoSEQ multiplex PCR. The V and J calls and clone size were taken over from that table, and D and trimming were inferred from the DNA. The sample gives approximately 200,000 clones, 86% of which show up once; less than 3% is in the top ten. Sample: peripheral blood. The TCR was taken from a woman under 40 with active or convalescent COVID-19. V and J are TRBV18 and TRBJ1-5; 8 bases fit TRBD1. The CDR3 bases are TGTGCCAGCTCACCCCCCAGGGGGCCGGGTAGCAATCAGCCCCAGCATTTT. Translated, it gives CASSPPRGPGSNQPQHF.